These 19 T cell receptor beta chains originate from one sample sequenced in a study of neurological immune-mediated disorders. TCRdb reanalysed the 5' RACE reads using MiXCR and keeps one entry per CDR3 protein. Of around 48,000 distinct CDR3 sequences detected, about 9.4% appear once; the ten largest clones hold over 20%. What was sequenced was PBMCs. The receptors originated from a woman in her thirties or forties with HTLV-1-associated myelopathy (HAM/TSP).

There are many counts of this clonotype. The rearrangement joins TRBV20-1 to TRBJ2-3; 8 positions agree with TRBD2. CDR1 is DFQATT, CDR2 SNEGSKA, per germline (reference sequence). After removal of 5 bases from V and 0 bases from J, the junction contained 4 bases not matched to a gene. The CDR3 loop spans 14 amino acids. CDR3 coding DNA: TGCAGTGCTGTAGCGGGGTCTAGCACAGATACGCAGTATTTT. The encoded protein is CSAVAGSSTDTQYF.

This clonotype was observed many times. The chain's CDR3 is CASSDENGGHNEQFF. In DNA form, the CDR3 reads TGTGCCAGCAGTGATGAAAACGGGGGGCACAATGAGCAGTTCTTC. The rearrangement links TRBV6-4 to TRBJ2-1; a possible D gene is TRBD2 (7 bases). V was cut by 3 bases and J by 5 bases, with 14 bases left in between. The germline V gene has CDR1 MRHNA and CDR2 SNTAGT. The CDR3 runs to 15 residues.

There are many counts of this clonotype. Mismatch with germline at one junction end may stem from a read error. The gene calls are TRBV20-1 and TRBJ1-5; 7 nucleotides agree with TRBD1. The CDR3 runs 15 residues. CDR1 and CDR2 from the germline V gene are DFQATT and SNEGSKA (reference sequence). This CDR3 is CSARGAGGLGQPQHF. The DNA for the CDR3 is TGCAGTGCCAGAGGCGCAGGGGGTCTGGGTCAGCCCCAGCATTTT.

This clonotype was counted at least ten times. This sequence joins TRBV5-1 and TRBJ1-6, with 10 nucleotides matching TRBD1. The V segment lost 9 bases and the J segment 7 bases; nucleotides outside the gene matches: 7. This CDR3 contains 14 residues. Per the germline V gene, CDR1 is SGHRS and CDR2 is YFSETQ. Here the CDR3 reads CATGTGVQNSPLHF. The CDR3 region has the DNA TGCGCCACCGGGACAGGGGTACAGAATTCACCCCTCCACTTT.

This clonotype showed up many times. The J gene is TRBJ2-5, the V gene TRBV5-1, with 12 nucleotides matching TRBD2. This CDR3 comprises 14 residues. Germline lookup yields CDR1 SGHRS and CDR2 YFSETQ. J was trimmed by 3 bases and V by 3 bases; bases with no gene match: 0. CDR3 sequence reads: CASSWTSGKETQYF. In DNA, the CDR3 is TGCGCCAGCAGCTGGACTAGCGGGAAAGAGACCCAGTACTTC.

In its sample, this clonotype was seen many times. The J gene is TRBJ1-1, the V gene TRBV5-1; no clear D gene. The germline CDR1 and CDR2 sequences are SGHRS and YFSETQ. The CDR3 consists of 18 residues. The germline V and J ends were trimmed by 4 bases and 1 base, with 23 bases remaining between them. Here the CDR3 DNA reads TGCGCCAGCAGCAAGGCGAGGAGGAATTGGCTTGAGAACACTGAAGCTTTCTTT. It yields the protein CASSKARRNWLENTEAFF.

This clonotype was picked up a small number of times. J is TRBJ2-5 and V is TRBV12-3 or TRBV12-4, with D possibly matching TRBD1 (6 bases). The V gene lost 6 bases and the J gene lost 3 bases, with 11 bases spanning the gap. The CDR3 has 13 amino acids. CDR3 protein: CASRTSGEETQYF. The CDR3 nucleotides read TGTGCCAGCAGAACGTCAGGGGAAGAGACCCAGTACTTC.

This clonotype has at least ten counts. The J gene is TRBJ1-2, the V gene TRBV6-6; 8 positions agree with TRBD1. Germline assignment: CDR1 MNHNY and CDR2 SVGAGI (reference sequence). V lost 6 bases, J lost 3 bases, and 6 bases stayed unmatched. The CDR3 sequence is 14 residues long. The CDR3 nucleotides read TGTGCCAGCAGACCGTTGACAGGGGACTATGGCTACACCTTC. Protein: CASRPLTGDYGYTF.

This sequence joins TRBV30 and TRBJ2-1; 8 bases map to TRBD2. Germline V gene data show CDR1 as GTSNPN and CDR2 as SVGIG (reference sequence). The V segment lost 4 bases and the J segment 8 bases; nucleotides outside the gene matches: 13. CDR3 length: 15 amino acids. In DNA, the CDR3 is TGTGCCTGGAACCCCCTGGGCGGGGGGATCGATGAGCAGTTCTTC. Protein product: CAWNPLGGGIDEQFF.

The CDR3 is CASSPGTGYEKLFF. Written as DNA, the CDR3 is TGTGCCAGCAGTCCCGGGACAGGGTATGAAAAACTGTTTTTT. The chain employs TRBV12-3 or TRBV12-4 and TRBJ1-4; 9 positions match TRBD1. This CDR3 has 14 residues. V shed 5 bases and J 6 bases; nucleotides not matched to a gene: 4.

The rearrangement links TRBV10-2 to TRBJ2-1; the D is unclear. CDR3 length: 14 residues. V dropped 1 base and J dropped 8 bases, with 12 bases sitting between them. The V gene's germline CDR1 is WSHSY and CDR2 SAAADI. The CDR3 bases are TGCGCCAGCAGTGAGTTGATAAGGGCGGATGAGCAGTTCTTC. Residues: CASSELIRADEQFF.

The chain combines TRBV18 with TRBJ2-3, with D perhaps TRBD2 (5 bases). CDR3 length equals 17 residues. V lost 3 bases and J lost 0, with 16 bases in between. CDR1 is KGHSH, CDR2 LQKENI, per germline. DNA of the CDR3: TGTGCCAGCTCACCGGGTCTAGCAGATACTAGCACAGATACGCAGTATTTT. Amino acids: CASSPGLADTSTDTQYF.

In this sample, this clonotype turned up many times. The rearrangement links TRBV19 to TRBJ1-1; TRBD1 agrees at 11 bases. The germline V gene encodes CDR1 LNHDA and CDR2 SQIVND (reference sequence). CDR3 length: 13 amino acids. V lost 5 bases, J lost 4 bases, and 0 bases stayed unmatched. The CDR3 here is CASSGQGATEAFF. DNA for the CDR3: TGTGCCAGTAGTGGACAGGGGGCCACTGAAGCTTTCTTT.

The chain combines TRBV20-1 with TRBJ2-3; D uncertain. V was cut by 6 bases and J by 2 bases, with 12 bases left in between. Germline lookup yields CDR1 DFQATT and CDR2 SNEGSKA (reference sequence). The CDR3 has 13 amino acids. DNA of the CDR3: TGCAGTGCAGCTTTCTCTAACACAGATACGCAGTATTTT. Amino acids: CSAAFSNTDTQYF.

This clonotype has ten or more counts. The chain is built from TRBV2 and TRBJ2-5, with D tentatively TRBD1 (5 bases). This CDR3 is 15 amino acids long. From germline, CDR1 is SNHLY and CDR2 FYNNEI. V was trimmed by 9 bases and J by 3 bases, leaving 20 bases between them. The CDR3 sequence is CASRLETVKEETQYF. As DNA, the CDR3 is TGTGCCAGTCGCTTGGAGACAGTTAAGGAAGAGACCCAGTACTTC. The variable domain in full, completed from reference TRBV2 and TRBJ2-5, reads EPEVTQTPSHQVTQMGQEVILRCVPISNHLYFYWYRQILGQKVEFLVSFYNNEISEKSEIFDDQFSVERPDGSNFTLKIRSTKLEDSAMYFCASRLETVKEETQYFGPGTRLLVL.

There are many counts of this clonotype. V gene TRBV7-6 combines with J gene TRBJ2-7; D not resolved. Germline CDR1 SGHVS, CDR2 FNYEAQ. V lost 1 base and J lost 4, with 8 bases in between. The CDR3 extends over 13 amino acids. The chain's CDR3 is CASSLEPVYEQYF. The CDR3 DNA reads TGTGCCAGCAGCTTAGAGCCGGTATACGAGCAGTACTTC.

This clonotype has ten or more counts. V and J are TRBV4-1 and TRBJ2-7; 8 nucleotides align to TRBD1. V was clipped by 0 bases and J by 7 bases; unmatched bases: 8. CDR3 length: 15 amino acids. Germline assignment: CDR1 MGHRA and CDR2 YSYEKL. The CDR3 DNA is TGCGCCAGCAGCCAAGATCAGGGGGCGCTGGGAGAGCAGTACTTC. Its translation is CASSQDQGALGEQYF.

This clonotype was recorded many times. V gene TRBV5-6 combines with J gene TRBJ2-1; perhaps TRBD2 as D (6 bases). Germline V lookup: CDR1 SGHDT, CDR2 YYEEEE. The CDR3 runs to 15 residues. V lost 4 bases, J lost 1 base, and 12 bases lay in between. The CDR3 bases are TGTGCCAGCAGCAGACGGGGGTTGTCCTACAATGAGCAGTTCTTC. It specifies CASSRRGLSYNEQFF.

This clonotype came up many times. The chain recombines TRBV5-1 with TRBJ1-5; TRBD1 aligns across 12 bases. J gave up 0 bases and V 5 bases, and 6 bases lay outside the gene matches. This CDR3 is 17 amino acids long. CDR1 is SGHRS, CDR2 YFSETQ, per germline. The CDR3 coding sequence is TGCGCCAGCAGAGGGGACAGGGGGCCTTATAGCAATCAGCCCCAGCATTTT. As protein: CASRGDRGPYSNQPQHF.